The clone carrying this T cell receptor beta chain has ten or more counts. Its antigen remains unknown. Primed by a sample-barcoded 5' primer and a J-beta primer mix, a second PCR proceeded for 7 to 11 cycles. TCRdb fed the 5' RACE reads into MiXCR, producing one record per CDR3 protein. The sample yields some 890,000 distinct CDR3 sequences, almost 30% seen once. The entry originates in a study of blood T cells in healthy people across ages. Study observations and caveats: CMV status of donors was not determined, possibly confounding expanded clonotype changes.

Germline V gene lookup returns CDR1 SEHNR and CDR2 FQNEAQ (reference sequence). This CDR3 contains 14 residues. Deletions cut 5 bases from V and 4 bases from J, with 15 bases between. The same data also contributed to another study, on T cells of mothers and their children. Per that paper: A few healthy Caucasian mothers served as donors, and their six children did as well. An overlap that was slightly higher, though non-significant, was seen in related mother-child pairs versus unrelated pairs.

The chain has TRBV7-9 and TRBJ2-7, with D possibly matching TRBD2 (5 bases). This clonotype was sampled from a woman aged 40 to 50 in good health. Material: blood. CDR3: CASSPTVGEYEQYF. The CDR3 region has the DNA TGTGCCAGCAGCCCGACGGTCGGGGAATACGAGCAGTACTTC.